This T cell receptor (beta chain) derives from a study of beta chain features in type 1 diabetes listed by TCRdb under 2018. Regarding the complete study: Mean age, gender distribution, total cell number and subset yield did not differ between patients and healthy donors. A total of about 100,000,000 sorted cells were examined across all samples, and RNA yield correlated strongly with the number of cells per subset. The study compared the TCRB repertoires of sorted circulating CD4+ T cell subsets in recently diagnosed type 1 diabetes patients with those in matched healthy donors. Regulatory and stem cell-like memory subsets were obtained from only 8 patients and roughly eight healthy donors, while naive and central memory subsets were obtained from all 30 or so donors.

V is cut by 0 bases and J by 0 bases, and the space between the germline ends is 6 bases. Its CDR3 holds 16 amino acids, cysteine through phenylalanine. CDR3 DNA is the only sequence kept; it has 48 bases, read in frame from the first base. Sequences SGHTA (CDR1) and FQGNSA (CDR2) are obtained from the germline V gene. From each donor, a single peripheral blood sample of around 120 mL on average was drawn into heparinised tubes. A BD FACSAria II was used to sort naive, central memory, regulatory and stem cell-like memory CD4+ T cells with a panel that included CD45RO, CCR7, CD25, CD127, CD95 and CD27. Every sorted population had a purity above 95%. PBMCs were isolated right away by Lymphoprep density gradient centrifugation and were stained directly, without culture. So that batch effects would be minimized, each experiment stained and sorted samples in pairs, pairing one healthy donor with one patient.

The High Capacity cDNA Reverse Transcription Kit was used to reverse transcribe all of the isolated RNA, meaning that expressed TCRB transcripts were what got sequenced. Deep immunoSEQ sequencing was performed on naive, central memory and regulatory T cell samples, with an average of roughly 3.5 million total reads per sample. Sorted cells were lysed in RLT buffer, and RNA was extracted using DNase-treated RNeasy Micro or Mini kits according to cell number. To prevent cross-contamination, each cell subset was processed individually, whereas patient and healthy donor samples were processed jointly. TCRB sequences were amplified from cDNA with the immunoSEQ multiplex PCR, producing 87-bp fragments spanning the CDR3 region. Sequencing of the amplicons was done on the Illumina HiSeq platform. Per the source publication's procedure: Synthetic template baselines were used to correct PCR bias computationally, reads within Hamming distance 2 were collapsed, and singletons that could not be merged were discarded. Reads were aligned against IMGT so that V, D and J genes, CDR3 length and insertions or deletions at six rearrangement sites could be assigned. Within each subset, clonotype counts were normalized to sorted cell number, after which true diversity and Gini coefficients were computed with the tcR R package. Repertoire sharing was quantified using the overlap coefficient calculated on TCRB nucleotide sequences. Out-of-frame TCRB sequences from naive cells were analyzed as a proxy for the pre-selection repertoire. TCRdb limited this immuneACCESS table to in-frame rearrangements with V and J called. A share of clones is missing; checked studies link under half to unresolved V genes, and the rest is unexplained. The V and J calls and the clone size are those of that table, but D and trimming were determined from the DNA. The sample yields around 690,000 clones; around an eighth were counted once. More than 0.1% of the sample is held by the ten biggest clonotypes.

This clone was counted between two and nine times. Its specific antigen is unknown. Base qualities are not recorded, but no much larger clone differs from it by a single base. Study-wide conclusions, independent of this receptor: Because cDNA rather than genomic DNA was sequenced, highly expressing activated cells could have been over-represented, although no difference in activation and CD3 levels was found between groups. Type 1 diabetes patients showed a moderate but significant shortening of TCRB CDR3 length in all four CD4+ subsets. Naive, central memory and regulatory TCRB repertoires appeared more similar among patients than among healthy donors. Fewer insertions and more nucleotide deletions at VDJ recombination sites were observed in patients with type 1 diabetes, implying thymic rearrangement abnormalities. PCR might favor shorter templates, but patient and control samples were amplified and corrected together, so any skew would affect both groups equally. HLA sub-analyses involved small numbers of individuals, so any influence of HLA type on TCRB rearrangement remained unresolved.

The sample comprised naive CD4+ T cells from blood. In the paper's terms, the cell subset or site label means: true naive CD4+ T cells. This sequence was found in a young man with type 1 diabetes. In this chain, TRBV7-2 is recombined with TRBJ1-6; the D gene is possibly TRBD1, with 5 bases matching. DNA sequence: TGTGCCAGCAGCTTAGCGCAGGGCTCCTATAATTCACCCCTCCACTTT. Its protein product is CASSLAQGSYNSPLHF.